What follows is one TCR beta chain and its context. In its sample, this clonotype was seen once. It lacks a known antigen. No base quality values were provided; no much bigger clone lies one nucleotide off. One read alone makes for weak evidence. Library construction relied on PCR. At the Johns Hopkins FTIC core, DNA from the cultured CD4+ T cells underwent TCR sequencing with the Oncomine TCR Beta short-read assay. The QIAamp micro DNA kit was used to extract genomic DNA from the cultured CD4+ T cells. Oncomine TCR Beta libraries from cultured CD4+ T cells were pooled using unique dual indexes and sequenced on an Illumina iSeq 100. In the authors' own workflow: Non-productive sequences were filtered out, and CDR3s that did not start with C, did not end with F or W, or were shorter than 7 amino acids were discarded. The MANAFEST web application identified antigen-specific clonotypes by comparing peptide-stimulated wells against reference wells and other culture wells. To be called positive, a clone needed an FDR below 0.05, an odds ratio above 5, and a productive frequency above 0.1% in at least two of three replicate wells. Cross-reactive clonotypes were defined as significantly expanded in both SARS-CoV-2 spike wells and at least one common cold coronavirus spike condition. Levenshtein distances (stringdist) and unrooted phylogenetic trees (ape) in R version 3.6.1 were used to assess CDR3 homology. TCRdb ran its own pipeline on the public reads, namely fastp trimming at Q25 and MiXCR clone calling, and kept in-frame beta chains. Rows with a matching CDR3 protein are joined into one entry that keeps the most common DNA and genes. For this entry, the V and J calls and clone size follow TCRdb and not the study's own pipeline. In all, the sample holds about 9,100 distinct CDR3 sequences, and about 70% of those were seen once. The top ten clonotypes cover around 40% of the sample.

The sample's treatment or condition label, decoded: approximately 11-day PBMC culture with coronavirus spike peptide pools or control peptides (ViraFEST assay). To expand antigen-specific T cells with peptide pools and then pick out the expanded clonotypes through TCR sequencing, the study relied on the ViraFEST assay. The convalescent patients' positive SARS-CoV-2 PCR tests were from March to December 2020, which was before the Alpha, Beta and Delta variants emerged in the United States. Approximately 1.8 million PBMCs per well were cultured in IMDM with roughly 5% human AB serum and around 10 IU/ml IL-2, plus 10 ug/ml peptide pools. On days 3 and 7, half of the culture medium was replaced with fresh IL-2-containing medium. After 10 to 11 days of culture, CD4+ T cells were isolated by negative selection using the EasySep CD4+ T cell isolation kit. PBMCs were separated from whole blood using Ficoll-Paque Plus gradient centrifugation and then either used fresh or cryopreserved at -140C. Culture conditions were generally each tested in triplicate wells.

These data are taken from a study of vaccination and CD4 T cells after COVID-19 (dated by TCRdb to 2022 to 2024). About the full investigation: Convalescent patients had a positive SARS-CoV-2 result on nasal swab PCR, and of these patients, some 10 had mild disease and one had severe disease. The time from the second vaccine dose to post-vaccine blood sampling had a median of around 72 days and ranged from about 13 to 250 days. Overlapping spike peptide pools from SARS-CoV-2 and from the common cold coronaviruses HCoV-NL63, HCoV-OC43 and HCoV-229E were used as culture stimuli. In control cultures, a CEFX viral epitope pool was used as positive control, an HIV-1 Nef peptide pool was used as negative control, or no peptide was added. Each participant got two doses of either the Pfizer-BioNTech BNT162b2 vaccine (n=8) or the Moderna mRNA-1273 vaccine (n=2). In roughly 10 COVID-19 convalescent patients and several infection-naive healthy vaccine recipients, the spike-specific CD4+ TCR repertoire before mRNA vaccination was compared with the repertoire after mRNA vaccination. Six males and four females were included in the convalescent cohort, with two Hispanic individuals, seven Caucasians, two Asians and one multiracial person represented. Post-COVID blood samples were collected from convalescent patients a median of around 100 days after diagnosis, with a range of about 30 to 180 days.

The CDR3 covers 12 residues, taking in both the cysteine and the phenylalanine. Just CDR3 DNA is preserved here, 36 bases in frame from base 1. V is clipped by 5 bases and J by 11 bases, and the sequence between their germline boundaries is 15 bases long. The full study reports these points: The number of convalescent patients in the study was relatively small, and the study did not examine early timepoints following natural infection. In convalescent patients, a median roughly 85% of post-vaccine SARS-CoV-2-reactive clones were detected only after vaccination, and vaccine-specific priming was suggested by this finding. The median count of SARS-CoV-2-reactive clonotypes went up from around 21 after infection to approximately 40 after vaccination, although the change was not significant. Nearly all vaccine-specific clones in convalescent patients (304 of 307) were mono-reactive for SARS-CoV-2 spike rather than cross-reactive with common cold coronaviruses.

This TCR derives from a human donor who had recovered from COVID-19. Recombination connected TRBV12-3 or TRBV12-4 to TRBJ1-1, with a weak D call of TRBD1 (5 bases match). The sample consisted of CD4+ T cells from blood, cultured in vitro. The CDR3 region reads CASSPSDSHAFF. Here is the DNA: TGTGCCAGCAGTCCTTCAGACAGCCATGCTTTCTTT.